This paragraph covers one T cell receptor (beta chain) sequence. Its antigen is unidentified. TCRdb re-analysed the 5' RACE reads in MiXCR, keeping a single row per CDR3 protein. The sample holds under 300,000 distinct CDR3 sequences, approximately 10% seen once. The germline V and J ends were trimmed by 2 bases and 7 bases, with 12 bases remaining between them. This CDR3 is built from 14 residues. Germline-derived CDR1 and CDR2 are SGHVS and FQNEAQ. This record comes from a study of T-cell memory formation after mild COVID-19. The study's findings and limits: Clones shrinking between day 15 and 85 showed a balanced CD4/CD8 split, and those that grew later tilted toward CD4+.

The clonotype comes from a man aged 18 to 35 who had mild COVID-19 (a few samples of this study predate the infection). Cell type and time point are not known. This chain links TRBV7-8 with TRBJ1-5; D gene ambiguous. Sequencing used PBMCs or a T cell subset sorted from them (not recorded which). CDR3 DNA sequence: TGTGCCAGCAGCTTATTGAGGGATGGGCAGCCCCAGCATTTT. This gives the protein CASSLLRDGQPQHF. Full variable domain (missing parts from reference TRBV7-8 and TRBJ1-5): GAGVSQSPRYKVAKRGQDVALRCDPISGHVSLFWYQQALGQGPEFLTYFQNEAQLDKSGLPSDRFFAERPEGSVSTLKIQRTQQEDSAVYLCASSLLRDGQPQHFGDGTRLSIL.